This T cell receptor (beta chain) emerged from a study of blood T cell repertoires in COVID-19. Study overall: The study drew acute and convalescent COVID-19 samples from the United States, Italy and Spain. T cells, B-cell-depleted T cells, or PBMCs provided the cDNA or gDNA that served as material.

Germline V gives CDR1 GTSNPN, CDR2 SVGIG (reference sequence). This CDR3 region has 14 residues. V gave up 1 base and J gave up 3 bases; unmatched junction bases: 3. Original handling: Reference gene primer amplification gave estimated nucleated cell counts. Using immunoSEQ multiplex PCR, the repertoire was profiled, and TCRdb retains in-frame clones only, with some absent. V and J calls plus clone size are reproduced from that table; the DNA served to infer D and trimming. The sample yields some 150,000 clones, around 84% seen once. The sequence was obtained from a human donor in a cohort sampled during active COVID-19. The gene calls are TRBV30 and TRBJ1-5; 7 bases map to TRBD1. Material: peripheral blood. CDR3 sequence reads: CAWSGGQVNQPQHF. For the CDR3, the DNA is TGTGCCTGGAGTGGAGGACAGGTCAATCAGCCCCAGCATTTT. The full variable domain, with the rest looked up from reference TRBV30 and TRBJ1-5, is SQTIHQWPATLVQPVGSPLSLECTVEGTSNPNLYWYRQAAGRGLQLLFYSVGIGQISSEVPQNLSASRPQDRQFILSSKKLLLSDSGFYLCAWSGGQVNQPQHFGDGTRLSIL.